The next 31 T cell receptor beta chains were all read from a single sample in a study of blood T cell repertoires in COVID-19. The repertoire was sequenced with immunoSEQ multiplex PCR; TCRdb's copy has only in-frame clones and lacks some. Of about 240,000 clones in the sample, around 86% are singletons; the top ten hold 3% to 4%. Source material: PBMCs or T cells enriched from blood (not recorded which). The source of these receptors is a woman in her thirties or forties with acute COVID-19.

V usage is TRBV4-1 and J usage is TRBJ2-5; no definite D call. Germline lookup yields CDR1 MGHRA and CDR2 YSYEKL. V lost 4 bases to trimming and J lost 6 bases, with 15 bases between them. The CDR3 has 14 residues. CDR3 sequence (DNA): TGCGCCAGCAGCCGAGTACCAAATAAGCAGACCCAGTACTTC. This sequence encodes CASSRVPNKQTQYF.

This clone was counted a few times. The CDR3 bases are TGTGCCAGCAGTGACTTCGGGGGCGGGGAGCTGTTTTTT. It specifies CASSDFGGGELFF. The J gene is TRBJ2-2, the V gene TRBV6-4; the D gene is possibly TRBD2 (6 bases). The germline V gene has CDR1 MRHNA and CDR2 SNTAGT. V lost 1 base to trimming and J lost 7 bases, with 7 bases between them. The CDR3 spans 13 residues.

The chain uses TRBV6-1 and TRBJ2-2; no reliable D call. V dropped 2 bases and J dropped 8 bases, with 12 bases sitting between them. The CDR3 runs 14 residues. CDR1 and CDR2 from the germline V gene are MNHNS and SASEGT. This CDR3 reads CASSETHAGGELFF. In DNA form, the CDR3 reads TGTGCCAGCAGTGAAACCCATGCAGGAGGGGAGCTGTTTTTT.

V and J are TRBV18 and TRBJ2-1; the D is unclear. The CDR3 has 16 residues. Germline CDR1 reads KGHSH; CDR2 reads LQKENI. The V end lost 3 bases, the J end lost 3 bases, and 15 bases lay between the germline ends. The CDR3 protein is CASSPALREIYNEQFF. CDR3 in DNA: TGTGCCAGCTCACCCGCTTTGCGAGAAATCTACAATGAGCAGTTCTTC.

This clone showed up just a few times. The chain employs TRBV7-2 and TRBJ2-6; 8 bases agree with TRBD1. Germline CDR1 SGHTA, CDR2 FQGNSA. The V segment lost 5 bases and the J segment 1 base; nucleotides outside the gene matches: 13. This CDR3 comprises 19 residues. The CDR3 region has the DNA TGTGCCAGCAGCCGCGGGTTCGGCAGGGGGCAGTCTGGGGCCAACGTCCTGACTTTC. Protein product: CASSRGFGRGQSGANVLTF.

The J gene is TRBJ1-1, the V gene TRBV4-1; D gene uncertain. The CDR3 extends over 14 amino acids. Deletions cut 5 bases from V and 1 base from J, with 11 bases between. CDR1 and CDR2 from the germline V gene are MGHRA and YSYEKL. The CDR3 protein is CASSGPLKNTEAFF. The CDR3 DNA follows: TGCGCCAGCAGCGGCCCCTTAAAGAACACTGAAGCTTTCTTT.

The chain links TRBV19 to TRBJ2-2, with TRBD2 matching over 10 bases. Germline lookup yields CDR1 LNHDA and CDR2 SQIVND (reference sequence). V shed 5 bases, J shed 5 bases, and the junction held 8 bases outside the gene matches. This CDR3 is built from 16 residues. The CDR3 region is CASSQTPSGGTGELFF. The DNA for the CDR3 is TGTGCCAGTAGTCAAACCCCTAGCGGGGGTACCGGGGAGCTGTTTTTT.

The chain couples TRBV6-4 to TRBJ2-1; D possibly corresponds to TRBD2 (5 bases). The CDR3 is made up of 15 amino acids. V was shortened by 0 bases and J by 6 bases, with 12 bases between the two germline ends. CDR1 and CDR2 from the germline V gene are MRHNA and SNTAGT. Here the CDR3 reads CASSDSGETSNEQFF. In nucleotides, the CDR3 is TGTGCCAGCAGTGACTCGGGTGAAACTAGCAATGAGCAGTTCTTC.

This clone has just one count. The chain employs TRBV9 and TRBJ2-3, with 9 bases lining up with TRBD1. The CDR3 has 17 amino acids. Germline CDR1 and CDR2: SGDLS and YYNGEE. J gave up 4 bases and V 0 bases, and 9 bases lay outside the gene matches. The CDR3 nucleotides read TGTGCCAGCAGCGTAGATTGGACAGGGGTTCTCGCAGATACGCAGTATTTT. Its translation: CASSVDWTGVLADTQYF.

This clone has only a few counts. The V and J genes are TRBV4-2 and TRBJ1-4; the match to TRBD1 covers 8 bases. Germline V gene data show CDR1 as LGHNA and CDR2 as YNFKEQ. Trimming took 0 bases from V and 7 from J; bases not matched to a gene: 7. This CDR3 spans 16 amino acids. The CDR3 DNA sequence: TGTGCCAGCAGCCAAGAGGGAGGACAGGGAGGTGAAAAACTGTTTTTT. Amino acids: CASSQEGGQGGEKLFF.

This chain connects TRBV7-8 to TRBJ2-4; 7 nucleotides match TRBD1. This CDR3 has 19 residues. Germline CDR1 is SGHVS and CDR2 is FQNEAQ. V gave up 3 bases and J gave up 3 bases; unmatched junction bases: 17. The CDR3 here is CASSLSVSAGGMDKNIQYF. As DNA, the CDR3 is TGTGCCAGCAGCTTGTCAGTGAGTGCAGGGGGTATGGACAAAAACATTCAGTACTTC.

This clone came up a few times. This chain connects TRBV11-3 to TRBJ2-7, with TRBD1 matching 11 bases. In germline, CDR1 is SGHNT, CDR2 YENEEA. V lost 0 bases, J lost 3 bases, and 4 bases stayed unmatched. This CDR3 has 16 residues. Here the CDR3 reads CASSLETGQGGYEQYF. CDR3 nucleotide sequence: TGTGCCAGCAGCTTAGAGACGGGACAGGGGGGCTACGAGCAGTACTTC. The full variable domain, with the rest looked up from reference TRBV11-3 and TRBJ2-7, is EAGVVQSPRYKIIEKKQPVAFWCNPISGHNTLYWYLQNLGQGPELLIRYENEEAVDDSQLPKDRFSAERLKGVDSTLKIQPAELGDSAVYLCASSLETGQGGYEQYFGPGTRLTVT.

The J gene is TRBJ1-2, the V gene TRBV10-3; a possible D gene is TRBD1 (5 bases). This CDR3 has 12 residues. The germline V gene encodes CDR1 ENHRY and CDR2 SYGVKD. V lost 8 bases, J lost 8 bases, and 15 bases lay in between. The CDR3 sequence is CAIWGPGGGYTF. The CDR3 DNA reads TGTGCCATCTGGGGCCCCGGGGGAGGCTACACCTTC.

This rearrangement joins TRBV6-1 to TRBJ2-3; TRBD2 matches 10 bases. J was trimmed by 5 bases and V by 3 bases; bases with no gene match: 8. Germline V gene lookup returns CDR1 MNHNS and CDR2 SASEGT. The length of the CDR3 is 16 residues. For the CDR3, the DNA is TGTGCCAGCAGTGACTTTAGCGGGAGGCCCGGAGATACGCAGTATTTT. Protein: CASSDFSGRPGDTQYF.

The chain combines TRBV5-4 with TRBJ1-3; TRBD1 might be the D (5 bases). Trimming removed 0 bases at V and 8 bases at J, with 12 bases between. Germline loops: CDR1 SGHNT, CDR2 YYREEE (reference sequence). This CDR3 has 14 residues. The CDR3 reads CASSLAGVEDTIYF. The CDR3 DNA is TGTGCCAGCAGCTTGGCGGGGGTCGAGGACACCATATATTTT.

The chain joins TRBV7-9 to TRBJ1-1, with 8 positions matching TRBD1. V shed 1 base, J shed 4 bases, and the junction held 5 bases outside the gene matches. Germline-derived CDR1 and CDR2 are SEHNR and FQNEAQ (reference sequence). The CDR3 extends over 15 amino acids. The CDR3 loop is CASSLGTGLGTEAFF. In DNA, the CDR3 is TGTGCCAGCAGCTTAGGGACAGGGCTGGGCACTGAAGCTTTCTTT.

The chain uses TRBV10-2 and TRBJ1-5, with 7 bases fitting TRBD1. Germline trimming cut 7 bases from V and 0 bases from J; bases unmatched to any gene: 3. This CDR3 has 14 residues. Germline assignment: CDR1 WSHSY and CDR2 SAAADI. CDR3 DNA sequence: TGCGCCAGCAAGGCAGGGGGTAGCAATCAGCCCCAGCATTTT. It codes for CASKAGGSNQPQHF.

The rearrangement joins TRBV7-8 to TRBJ1-4; D unresolved. Germline V gives CDR1 SGHVS, CDR2 FQNEAQ. Deletions cut 4 bases from V and 8 bases from J, with 17 bases between. The CDR3 is 15 residues long. DNA of the CDR3: TGTGCCAGCAGCTCGATGGTAACAGTAGGCGAAAAACTGTTTTTT. Translation gives CASSSMVTVGEKLFF.

This chain uses TRBV23-1 with TRBJ1-2; D is perhaps TRBD1 (6 bases). TRBV23-1 is annotated as an ORF whose role is uncertain. Trimming removed 6 bases at V and 6 bases at J, with 23 bases between. This CDR3 region has 16 residues. The CDR3 is CASRKSRPGHRNGYTF. In DNA form, the CDR3 reads TGCGCCAGCAGAAAATCTAGACCGGGACATAGAAATGGCTACACCTTC.

The rearrangement uses TRBV19 and TRBJ2-3; 7 nucleotides match TRBD2. The CDR3 is 15 residues long. V lost 2 bases, J lost 0 bases, and 2 bases stayed unmatched. Germline V gene sequence: CDR1 LNHDA, CDR2 SQIVND (reference sequence). The CDR3 DNA is TGTGCCAGTAGTATACTAGCGGCTAGCACAGATACGCAGTATTTT. Translated: CASSILAASTDTQYF. Using reference TRBV19 and TRBJ2-3 for the parts outside the CDR3, the full variable domain is DGGITQSPKYLFRKEGQNVTLSCEQNLNHDAMYWYRQDPGQGLRLIYYSQIVNDFQKGDIAEGYSVSREKKESFPLTVTSAQKNPTAFYLCASSILAASTDTQYFGPGTRLTVL.

The rearrangement uses TRBV10-3 and TRBJ2-1, with D hard to call. V lost 5 bases, J lost 2 bases, and 16 bases lay in between. Germline loops: CDR1 ENHRY, CDR2 SYGVKD. This CDR3 has 16 residues. In nucleotides, the CDR3 is TGTGCCATCAGTTCCAGGTCCCCGTCGACCTACAATGAGCAGTTCTTC. This sequence encodes CAISSRSPSTYNEQFF.

V is TRBV7-9 and J is TRBJ1-5; D not resolved. The germline V gene has CDR1 SEHNR and CDR2 FQNEAQ (reference sequence). Trimming took 4 bases from V and 4 from J, leaving 11 bases between them. The CDR3 sequence is 14 residues long. The CDR3 reads CASSSSEGNQPQHF. DNA of the CDR3: TGTGCCAGCAGCTCAAGCGAGGGTAATCAGCCCCAGCATTTT.

V and J are TRBV5-5 and TRBJ1-4; D is undetermined. Germline loops: CDR1 SGHKS, CDR2 YYEKEE (reference sequence). The CDR3 length is 11 residues. V was clipped by 1 base and J by 7 bases, with 2 bases between them. CDR3 nucleotides: TGTGCCAGCAGCTTGCGTGAAAAACTGTTTTTT. Translating gives CASSLREKLFF.

This chain joins TRBV6-5 and TRBJ2-2; D might be TRBD2 (6 bases). Trimming cost V 0 bases and J 7 bases, with 15 bases left between them. The CDR3 is 16 residues long. The germline V gene has CDR1 MNHEY and CDR2 SVGAGI. In DNA form, the CDR3 reads TGTGCCAGCAGTTACTCATTCACTTTGGGAGGCGGGGAGCTGTTTTTT. Translation: CASSYSFTLGGGELFF.

This clone has just a few counts. The chain couples TRBV5-4 to TRBJ2-5, with D possibly TRBD1 on 6 matching bases. There are 14 residues in the CDR3. V dropped 2 bases and J dropped 0 bases, with 8 bases sitting between them. Germline CDR1 and CDR2: SGHNT and YYREEE (reference sequence). The CDR3 region is CASSFDRYQETQYF. DNA of the CDR3: TGTGCCAGCAGCTTTGACAGGTACCAAGAGACCCAGTACTTC.

The gene calls are TRBV30 and TRBJ2-1, with D perhaps TRBD1 (6 bases). Germline CDR1 reads GTSNPN; CDR2 reads SVGIG (reference sequence). The V end lost 3 bases, the J end lost 7 bases, and 13 bases lay between the germline ends. There are 13 residues in the CDR3. The CDR3 DNA reads as TGTGCCTGGAGCCTCAGGACAGCAAATGAGCAGTTCTTC. It yields the protein CAWSLRTANEQFF.

This clone was seen a few times. The J gene is TRBJ2-5, the V gene TRBV5-1; D is possibly TRBD1 (5 bases). This CDR3 contains 13 residues. Germline V lookup: CDR1 SGHRS, CDR2 YFSETQ. Between the trimmed V and J ends, which lost 2 bases and 1 base, there was a span of 6 bases. CDR3 protein: CASSFQGQETQYF. The CDR3 nucleotides read TGCGCCAGCAGCTTCCAGGGCCAAGAGACCCAGTACTTC. Combining the CDR3 with reference TRBV5-1 and TRBJ2-5 gives the whole variable domain KAGVTQTPRYLIKTRGQQVTLSCSPISGHRSVSWYQQTPGQGLQFLFEYFSETQRNKGNFPGRFSGRQFSNSRSEMNVSTLELGDSALYLCASSFQGQETQYFGPGTRLLVL.

This rearrangement joins TRBV7-9 to TRBJ2-2, with 11 nucleotides matching TRBD1. With V trimmed by 0 bases and J by 6 bases, 3 bases remained unmatched. The CDR3 is 16 amino acids. From germline, CDR1 is SEHNR and CDR2 FQNEAQ (reference sequence). DNA of the CDR3: TGTGCCAGCAGCTTAGCGCAGGGACAGGGGGCCGGGGAGCTGTTTTTT. It yields the protein CASSLAQGQGAGELFF.

J is TRBJ1-1 and V is TRBV5-1, with 8 bases fitting TRBD1. J lost 1 base, V lost 4 bases, and 3 bases had no gene match. Germline-derived CDR1 and CDR2 are SGHRS and YFSETQ. CDR3 length: 14 residues. The CDR3 coding sequence is TGCGCCAGCAGCCAGACAGGGGCGAACACTGAAGCTTTCTTT. This translates into CASSQTGANTEAFF.

This sequence joins TRBV5-4 and TRBJ1-2; the D gene is possibly TRBD1 (6 bases). CDR1 is SGHNT and CDR2 is YYREEE in the germline V gene (reference sequence). This CDR3 comprises 12 residues. The V gene lost 4 bases and the J gene lost 12 bases, with 16 bases spanning the gap. The CDR3 coding sequence is TGTGCCAGCAGCATAAGGGACATGGAGAACACCTTC. Translated, it gives CASSIRDMENTF.

CDR3 bases: TGTGCCAGCAGTGAATTAGTCGGCAATCAGCCCCAGCATTTT. Protein: CASSELVGNQPQHF. The genes are TRBV2 and TRBJ1-5; D remains ambiguous. Germline V lookup: CDR1 SNHLY, CDR2 FYNNEI. CDR3 length: 14 amino acids. V gave up 2 bases and J gave up 2 bases, with 7 bases separating them.